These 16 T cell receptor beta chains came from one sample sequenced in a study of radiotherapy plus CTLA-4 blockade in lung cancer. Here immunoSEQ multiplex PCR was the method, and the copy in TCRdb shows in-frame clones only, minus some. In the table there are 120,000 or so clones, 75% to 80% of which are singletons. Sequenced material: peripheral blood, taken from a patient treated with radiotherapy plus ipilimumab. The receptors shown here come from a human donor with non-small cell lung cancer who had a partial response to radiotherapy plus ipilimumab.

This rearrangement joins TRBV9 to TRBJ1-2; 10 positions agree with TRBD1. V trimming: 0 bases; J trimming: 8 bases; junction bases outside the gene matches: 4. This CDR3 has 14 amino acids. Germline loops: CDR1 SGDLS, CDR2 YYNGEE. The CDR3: CASSVGTGGGGYTF. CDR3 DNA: TGTGCCAGCAGCGTAGGGACAGGGGGAGGCGGCTACACCTTC. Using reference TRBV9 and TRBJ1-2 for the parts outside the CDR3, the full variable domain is DSGVTQTPKHLITATGQRVTLRCSPRSGDLSVYWYQQSLDQGLQFLIQYYNGEERAKGNILERFSAQQFPDLHSELNLSSLELGDSALYFCASSVGTGGGGYTFGSGTRLTVV.

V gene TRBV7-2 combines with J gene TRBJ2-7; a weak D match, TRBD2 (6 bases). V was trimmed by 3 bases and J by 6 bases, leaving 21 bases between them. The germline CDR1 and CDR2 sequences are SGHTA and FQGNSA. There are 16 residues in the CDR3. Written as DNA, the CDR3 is TGTGCCAGCAGCTTTCCGTTCGGCAGTAGCGGCCTCGAGCAGTACTTC. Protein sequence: CASSFPFGSSGLEQYF. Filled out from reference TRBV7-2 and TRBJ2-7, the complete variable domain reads GAGVSQSPSNKVTEKGKDVELRCDPISGHTALYWYRQSLGQGLEFLIYFQGNSAPDKSGLPSDRFSAERTGGSVSTLTIQRTQQEDSAVYLCASSFPFGSSGLEQYFGPGTRLTVT.

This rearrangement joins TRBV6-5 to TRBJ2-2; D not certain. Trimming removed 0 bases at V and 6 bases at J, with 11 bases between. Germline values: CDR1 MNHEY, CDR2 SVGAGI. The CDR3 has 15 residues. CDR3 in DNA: TGTGCCAGCAGTTACTCGACTTGGCAATCCGGGGAGCTGTTTTTT. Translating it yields CASSYSTWQSGELFF.

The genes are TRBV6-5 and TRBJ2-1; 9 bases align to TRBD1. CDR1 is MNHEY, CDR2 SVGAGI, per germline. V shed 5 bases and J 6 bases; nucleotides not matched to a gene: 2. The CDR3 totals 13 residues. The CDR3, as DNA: TGTGCCAGCAGTCGACAGGGGGGCAATGAGCAGTTCTTC. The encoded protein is CASSRQGGNEQFF.

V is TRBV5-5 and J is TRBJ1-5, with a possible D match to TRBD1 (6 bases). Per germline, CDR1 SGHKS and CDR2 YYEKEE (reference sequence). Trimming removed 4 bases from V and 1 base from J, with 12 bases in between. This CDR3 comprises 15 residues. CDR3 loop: CASSLGGRSNQPQHF. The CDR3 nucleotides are TGTGCCAGCAGCCTAGGGGGAAGGAGCAATCAGCCCCAGCATTTT.

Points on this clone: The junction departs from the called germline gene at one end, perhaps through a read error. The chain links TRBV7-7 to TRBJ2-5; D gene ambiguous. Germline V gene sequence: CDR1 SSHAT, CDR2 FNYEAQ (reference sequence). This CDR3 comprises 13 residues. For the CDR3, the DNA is TGTGCTAGCAGCCTGACACCTCAAGAGACCCAGTACTTC. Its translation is CASSLTPQETQYF.

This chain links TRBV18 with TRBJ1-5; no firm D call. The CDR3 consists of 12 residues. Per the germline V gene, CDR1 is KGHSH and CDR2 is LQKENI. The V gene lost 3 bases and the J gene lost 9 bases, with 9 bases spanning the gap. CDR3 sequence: CASSPETGPQHF. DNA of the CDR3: TGTGCCAGCTCACCGGAAACGGGGCCCCAGCATTTT.

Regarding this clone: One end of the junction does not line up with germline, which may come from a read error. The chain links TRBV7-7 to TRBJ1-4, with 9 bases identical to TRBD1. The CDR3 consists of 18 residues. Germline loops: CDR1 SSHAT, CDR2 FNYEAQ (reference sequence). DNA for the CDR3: TGTGCTAGCAGCCACGGGACAGGGACTCGCCCAACTAATGAAAAACTGTTTTTT. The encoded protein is CASSHGTGTRPTNEKLFF.

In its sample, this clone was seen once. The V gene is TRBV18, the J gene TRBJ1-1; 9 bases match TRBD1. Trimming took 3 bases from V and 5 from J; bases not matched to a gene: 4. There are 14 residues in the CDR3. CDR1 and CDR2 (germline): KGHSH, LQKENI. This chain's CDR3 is CASSPPTGGTEAFF. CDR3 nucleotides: TGTGCCAGCTCACCCCCGACAGGGGGAACTGAAGCTTTCTTT.

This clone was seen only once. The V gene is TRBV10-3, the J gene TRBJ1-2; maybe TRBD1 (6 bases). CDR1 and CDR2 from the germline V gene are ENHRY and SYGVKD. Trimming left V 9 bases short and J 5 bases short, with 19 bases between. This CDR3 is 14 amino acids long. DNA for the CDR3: TGTGCCATTATTGCCAGGCCAGGGGAATATGGCTACACCTTC. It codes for CAIIARPGEYGYTF.

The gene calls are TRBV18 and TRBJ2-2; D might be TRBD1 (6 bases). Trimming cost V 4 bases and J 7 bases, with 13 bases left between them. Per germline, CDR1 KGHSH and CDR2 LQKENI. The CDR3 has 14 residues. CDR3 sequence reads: CASSLVQGGGELFF. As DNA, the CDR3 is TGTGCCAGCTCACTGGTACAGGGTGGCGGGGAGCTGTTTTTT.

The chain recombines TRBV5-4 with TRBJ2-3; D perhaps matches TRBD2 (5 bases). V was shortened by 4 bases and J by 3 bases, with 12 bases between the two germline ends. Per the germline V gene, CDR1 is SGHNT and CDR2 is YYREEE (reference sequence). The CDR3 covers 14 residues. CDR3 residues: CASSGGGATDTQYF. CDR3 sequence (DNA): TGTGCCAGCAGCGGAGGAGGTGCGACAGATACGCAGTATTTT.

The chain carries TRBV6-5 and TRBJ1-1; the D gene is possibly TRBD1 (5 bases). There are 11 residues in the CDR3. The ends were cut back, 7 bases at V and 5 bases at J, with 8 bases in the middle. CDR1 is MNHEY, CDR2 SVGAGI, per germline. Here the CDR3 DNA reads TGTGCCAGCACCCAGGGTACTGAAGCTTTCTTT. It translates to CASTQGTEAFF.

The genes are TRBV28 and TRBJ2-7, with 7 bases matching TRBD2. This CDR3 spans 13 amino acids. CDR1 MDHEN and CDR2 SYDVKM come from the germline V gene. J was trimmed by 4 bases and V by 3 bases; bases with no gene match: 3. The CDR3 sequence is CASSFGGRYEQYV. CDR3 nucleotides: TGTGCCAGCAGTTTCGGGGGGAGATACGAGCAGTACGTC.

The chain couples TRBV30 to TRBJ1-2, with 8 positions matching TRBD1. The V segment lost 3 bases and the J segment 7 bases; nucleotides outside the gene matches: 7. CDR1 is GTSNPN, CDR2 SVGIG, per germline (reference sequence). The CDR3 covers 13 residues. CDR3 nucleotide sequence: TGTGCCTGGAGGGACAGGGTCGGGAGTGGCTACACCTTC. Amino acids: CAWRDRVGSGYTF.

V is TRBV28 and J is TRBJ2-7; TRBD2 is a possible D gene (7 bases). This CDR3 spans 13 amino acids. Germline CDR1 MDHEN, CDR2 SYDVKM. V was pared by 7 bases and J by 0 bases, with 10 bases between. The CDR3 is CASKGGSSYEQYF. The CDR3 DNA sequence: TGTGCCAGCAAGGGGGGGAGCTCCTACGAGCAGTACTTC.